This T cell receptor beta chain stems from a study of cytomegalovirus exposure and HLA in healthy donors. Study-level information: Under 85% of 300 to 450 genotyped donors fell in the Caucasian-associated ancestry cluster.

This clone was seen just once. The antigen is undetermined. Use of 60 Vbeta and 13 Jbeta primers characterized the PCR. The protocol was immunoSEQ multiplex PCR, while the TCRdb copy is restricted to in-frame clones and leaves out a portion. This sample has about 82,000 clones, with about 70% found just once. Findings of the study overall: Among donors in an Asian-associated ancestry cluster, a later analysis reportedly found fewer N-insertions than the roughly 700-donor mean.

V dropped 1 base and J dropped 4 bases, with 10 bases sitting between them. This CDR3 region has 15 residues. Germline-derived CDR1 and CDR2 are LGHNA and YNFKEQ. The V call is TRBV4-2, the J call TRBJ1-4; D gene ambiguous. This sequence was found in a woman in her 50s in good health and CMV-seropositive. The sample was PBMCs. The CDR3 nucleotides are TGTGCCAGCAGCCAAGCAAACCGAGTTAATGAAAAACTGTTTTTT. Its translation is CASSQANRVNEKLFF.